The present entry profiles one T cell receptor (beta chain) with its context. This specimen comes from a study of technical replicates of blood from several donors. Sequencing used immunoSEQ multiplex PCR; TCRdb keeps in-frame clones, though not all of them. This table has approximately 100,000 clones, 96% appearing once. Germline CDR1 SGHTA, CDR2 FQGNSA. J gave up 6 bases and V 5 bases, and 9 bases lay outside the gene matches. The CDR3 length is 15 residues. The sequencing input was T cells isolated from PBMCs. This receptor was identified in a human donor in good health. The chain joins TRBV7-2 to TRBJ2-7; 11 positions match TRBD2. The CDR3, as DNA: TGTGCCAGCAGCCCTCAGACTAGCGGGAAACCCGAGCAGTACTTC. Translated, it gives CASSPQTSGKPEQYF.